This paragraph reports one TCR beta chain. Its target is unknown. Data came from immunoSEQ multiplex PCR; TCRdb stores just in-frame clones and leaves some out. The table records about 78,000 clones, around four fifths of them present only once. The sample comes from a study of T cells in localized non-small cell lung cancer. Points from the study as a whole: Because researchers sequenced only one region of the tumor, heterogeneity is still possible. Elevated blood T cell density was associated with longer overall survival. A median of around 60 clones ranked among the top 100 in tumor appeared in adjacent lung. Uninvolved adjacent lung had the highest recorded T cell clonality, with tumor below it.

The CDR3 has 14 amino acids. The ends lost 8 bases at V and 6 bases at J; junction bases unmatched: 6. Germline values: CDR1 SNHLY, CDR2 FYNNEI. The receptor was isolated from a man aged 40-75 years with stage I lung adenocarcinoma. This chain joins TRBV2 and TRBJ1-4; 10 bases fit TRBD1. The sequencing used peripheral blood, collected before any cancer treatment. DNA for the CDR3: TGTGCCAGCCGGAGGGACAGGGGAGATGAAAAACTGTTTTTT. Amino acids: CASRRDRGDEKLFF.